The text below deals with one TCR beta chain. Its matching antigen is unknown. The entry originates in a study of Graves' ophthalmopathy and Graves' hyperthyroidism. The CDR3 length is 19 residues. Germline lookup yields CDR1 KGHSH and CDR2 LQKENI. Deletions cut 4 bases from V and 7 bases from J, with 29 bases between. Amplification of TCR beta CDR3 regions used RNA transcripts. Second-round multiplex PCR came after a first-round RT-PCR that employed HTBI primers. TCRdb recomputed calls from the multiplex PCR reads with MiXCR, one row per CDR3 protein. The repertoire holds 300,000 to 450,000 distinct CDR3 sequences, with about 15% as singletons. Where ophthalmopathy was absent within 18 months of follow-up, hyperthyroidism was stable. Other autoimmune diseases, uncontrolled infections, pregnancy or lactation ruled patients out of participation. Study-wide findings and caveats: Among expanded thyroid clonotypes above 0.001 frequency, most also occurred in blood.

Input material: peripheral blood. The TCR comes from an adult woman with stable Graves' hyperthyroidism. V usage is TRBV18 and J usage is TRBJ1-5, with D unresolved. Written as DNA, the CDR3 is TGTGCCAGCTCACTACTCAGAGCCCGACCGAATGTATTGAGGCAGCCCCAGCATTTT. Its translation is CASSLLRARPNVLRQPQHF.